This paragraph reports one TCR beta chain. The target antigen is unknown. These data come from a study of STAT5B mutations in CD4+ large granular lymphocyte leukemia. Whole-study context: Healthy donors showed HLA-associated enrichment of the CDR3 'QG' motif. Study-level findings and limits: 8/27 top patient clones versus 2/35 control clones were TRBV06-family.

Using immunoSEQ multiplex PCR, the repertoire was profiled, and TCRdb retains in-frame clones only, with some absent. The table records about 23,000 clones, more than 75% of them present only once. The germline V gene encodes CDR1 MGHRA and CDR2 YSYEKL. V was cut by 4 bases and J by 3 bases, with 4 bases left in between. The CDR3 loop spans 12 amino acids. The TCR was taken from a human donor in good health. The gene calls are TRBV4-1 and TRBJ1-5; D not resolved. Material for sequencing was CD4+ T cells from blood buffy coats. CDR3 DNA sequence: TGCGCCAGCAGCCCGTACAATCAGCCCCAGCATTTT. Its translation is CASSPYNQPQHF.